What follows are 21 T cell receptor beta chains derived from one specimen sequenced in a study of blood T cell repertoires in COVID-19. Assay: immunoSEQ multiplex PCR; the TCRdb copy retains only in-frame clones and omits some. The repertoire includes about 150,000 clones, approximately 78% of them detected once, and 11% sits in the top ten. The material sequenced was peripheral blood. Source of these receptors: a man aged 60 to 75 who had recovered from COVID-19.

This sequence joins TRBV6-2 or TRBV6-3 and TRBJ1-2; the D is unclear. The germline V gene has CDR1 MNHEY and CDR2 SVGEGT. V shed 5 bases and J shed 5 bases, with 12 bases lying between them. This CDR3 comprises 13 residues. The CDR3 DNA follows: TGTGCCAGCAGTGAGACATCCTCGTATGGCTACACCTTC. It yields the protein CASSETSSYGYTF.

The chain employs TRBV30 and TRBJ1-3; a possible D gene is TRBD1 (5 bases). Trimming stripped 8 bases from V and 0 bases from J, with 17 bases between. CDR3 length: 15 amino acids. Germline loops: CDR1 GTSNPN, CDR2 SVGIG (reference sequence). The CDR3 DNA follows: TGTGCCGGTCGGATAGGGGCGCACTCTGGAAACACCATATATTTT. As protein: CAGRIGAHSGNTIYF.

V is TRBV7-2 and J is TRBJ1-2; possibly TRBD1 for D (6 bases). Trimming took 3 bases from V and 2 from J, leaving 10 bases between them. This CDR3 is built from 14 residues. Germline CDR1 is SGHTA and CDR2 is FQGNSA. DNA of the CDR3: TGTGCCAGCAGCTTGGACGGACAGAACTATGGCTACACCTTC. Its protein is CASSLDGQNYGYTF.

The chain employs TRBV5-4 and TRBJ1-1, with 9 positions matching TRBD1. Germline-derived CDR1 and CDR2 are SGHNT and YYREEE (reference sequence). V was clipped by 4 bases and J by 4 bases; unmatched bases: 11. This CDR3 is 16 amino acids long. The CDR3, as DNA: TGTGCCAGCAGCCCCATACAACAGGGGGCAGGCACTGAAGCTTTCTTT. Its protein product is CASSPIQQGAGTEAFF.

This chain links TRBV27 with TRBJ2-1; 12 nucleotides align to TRBD2. This CDR3 is built from 18 residues. CDR1 MNHEY and CDR2 SMNVEV come from the germline V gene (reference sequence). V lost 0 bases, J lost 9 bases, and 12 bases stayed unmatched. The CDR3 protein is CASSLSFLSSGRAAEQFF. CDR3 in DNA: TGTGCCAGCAGTTTATCCTTCCTCTCTAGCGGGAGGGCCGCTGAGCAGTTCTTC.

The chain recombines TRBV6-6 with TRBJ1-5, with D tentatively TRBD1 (6 bases). This CDR3 contains 14 residues. CDR1 MNHNY and CDR2 SVGAGI come from the germline V gene (reference sequence). Trimming removed 5 bases from V and 3 bases from J, with 11 bases in between. CDR3 DNA: TGTGCCAGCAGTCAACAGGGCATCAATCAGCCCCAGCATTTT. Translating it yields CASSQQGINQPQHF.

This clone was counted ten times or more. The chain couples TRBV7-2 to TRBJ2-2, with a possible D match to TRBD1 (5 bases). Trimming shortened V by 5 bases and J by 4 bases, and 14 bases separated the two germline ends. Germline-derived CDR1 and CDR2 are SGHTA and FQGNSA. The CDR3 has 15 residues. DNA of the CDR3: TGTGCCAGCAGCCCCACCCGTCAGGGCACCGGGGAGCTGTTTTTT. Its translation: CASSPTRQGTGELFF.

This clone was observed a handful of times. This chain uses TRBV28 with TRBJ2-1; 8 nucleotides align to TRBD2. The CDR3 spans 15 residues. The V and J ends lost 1 base and 3 bases, in that order; junction bases with no gene match: 2. Germline V gives CDR1 MDHEN, CDR2 SYDVKM. CDR3 bases: TGTGCCAGCAGTTTATTCGCGGGAGGCTACAATGAGCAGTTCTTC. It specifies CASSLFAGGYNEQFF.

CDR3 coding DNA: TGTGCCAGCAGTGAACGGGGGGGGATTAATGAAAAACTGTTTTTT. Amino acids: CASSERGGINEKLFF. The chain employs TRBV6-1 and TRBJ1-4; tentative D call: TRBD1 (5 bases). The CDR3 contains 15 residues. Trimming stripped 2 bases from V and 4 bases from J, with 11 bases between. Germline CDR1 MNHNS, CDR2 SASEGT.

The chain recombines TRBV5-1 with TRBJ2-2, with TRBD2 matching 9 bases. This CDR3 is built from 15 residues. From germline, CDR1 is SGHRS and CDR2 YFSETQ. J lost 5 bases, V lost 3 bases, and 5 bases had no gene match. The CDR3: CASSSNSGSTGELFF. The DNA for the CDR3 is TGCGCCAGCAGCTCTAATAGCGGGAGTACCGGGGAGCTGTTTTTT.

The chain is built from TRBV11-1 and TRBJ1-1; D not resolved. Germline lookup yields CDR1 SGHAT and CDR2 FQDESV (reference sequence). The V end lost 5 bases, the J end lost 1 base, and 8 bases lay between the germline ends. The CDR3 contains 13 residues. CDR3 in DNA: TGTGCCAGCAGCACCGGGAAGAACACTGAAGCTTTCTTT. The encoded protein is CASSTGKNTEAFF.

The gene calls are TRBV19 and TRBJ1-5, with 7 bases identical to TRBD1. The V gene end was trimmed by 5 bases and the J gene end by 0 bases; junction bases not matched to a gene: 7. CDR1 and CDR2 from the germline V gene are LNHDA and SQIVND (reference sequence). There are 16 residues in the CDR3. CDR3 DNA sequence: TGTGCCAGTAGTGACAGGGTGGTGATTAGCAATCAGCCCCAGCATTTT. This translates into CASSDRVVISNQPQHF.

This clone was seen a handful of times. V gene TRBV4-3 combines with J gene TRBJ2-3; TRBD2 agrees at 9 bases. Germline CDR1 is LGHNA and CDR2 is YSLEER. With 5 bases clipped from V and 2 bases from J, the junction kept 17 bases outside the gene matches. This CDR3 is built from 19 residues. The DNA for the CDR3 is TGCGCCAGCAGCTCAGAATGGGGGCGGGGGGGCCTTTCCACAGATACGCAGTATTTT. It yields the protein CASSSEWGRGGLSTDTQYF.

The chain is built from TRBV28 and TRBJ1-4, with TRBD1 matching 8 bases. With 2 bases clipped from V and 7 bases from J, the junction kept 12 bases outside the gene matches. Germline V gene data show CDR1 as MDHEN and CDR2 as SYDVKM. The CDR3 covers 17 residues. The CDR3 sequence is CASSLAGGEFLREKLFF. The CDR3 DNA reads TGTGCCAGCAGTTTAGCAGGGGGCGAATTTCTTCGTGAAAAACTGTTTTTT.

This clone was observed a single time. The rearrangement uses TRBV19 and TRBJ1-5; weak D call: TRBD1 (5 bases). This CDR3 is built from 15 residues. Germline V gene data show CDR1 as LNHDA and CDR2 as SQIVND (reference sequence). Trimming stripped 5 bases from V and 1 base from J, with 12 bases between. The chain's CDR3 is CASSPRVNSNQPQHF. The CDR3 region has the DNA TGTGCCAGTAGTCCCAGGGTAAACAGCAATCAGCCCCAGCATTTT.

The chain couples TRBV28 to TRBJ2-3; D might be TRBD2 (6 bases). This CDR3 contains 14 residues. Trimming left V 5 bases short and J 6 bases short, with 15 bases between. The germline gives CDR1 MDHEN, CDR2 SYDVKM. In DNA, the CDR3 is TGTGCCAGCAGTCCCCCGCGCCGGGGGGATACGCAGTATTTT. Translated, it gives CASSPPRRGDTQYF. The entire variable domain, with the rest obtained from reference TRBV28 and TRBJ2-3, is as follows: DVKVTQSSRYLVKRTGEKVFLECVQDMDHENMFWYRQDPGLGLRLIYFSYDVKMKEKGDIPEGYSVSREKKERFSLILESASTNQTSMYLCASSPPRRGDTQYFGPGTRLTVL.

This clone has a handful of counts. This chain links TRBV4-1 with TRBJ1-5, with D tentatively TRBD1 (6 bases). The germline V and J ends were trimmed by 0 bases and 4 bases, with 7 bases remaining between them. Germline CDR1 MGHRA, CDR2 YSYEKL. This CDR3 has 14 amino acids. The CDR3: CASSQDQGNQPQHF. The DNA for the CDR3 is TGCGCCAGCAGCCAAGACCAGGGGAATCAGCCCCAGCATTTT.

The gene calls are TRBV28 and TRBJ1-1; D is perhaps TRBD1 (5 bases). This CDR3 has 13 amino acids. CDR1 and CDR2 from the germline V gene are MDHEN and SYDVKM. Trimming pared 3 bases from V and 1 base from J, leaving 6 bases between. The CDR3 region is CASSFTGNTEAFF. CDR3 coding DNA: TGTGCCAGCAGTTTCACAGGGAACACTGAAGCTTTCTTT.

Remarks on this clone: A read error is possible here, since a much larger clone lies one base away. This rearrangement joins TRBV28 to TRBJ2-7; D is perhaps TRBD2 (6 bases). The CDR3 contains 14 residues. Trimming left V 3 bases short and J 0 bases short, with 9 bases between. The germline V gene has CDR1 MDHEN and CDR2 SYDVKM. The DNA of the CDR3 is TGTGCCAGCAGTTTGGCGGGGAGCTCCTACGAGCAGTACTTC. It yields the protein CASSLAGSSYEQYF.

V is TRBV12-5 and J is TRBJ2-2, with a tentative D call TRBD1 (6 bases). This CDR3 contains 15 residues. Trimming removed 6 bases at V and 0 bases at J, with 11 bases between. Germline CDR1 reads LGHNT; CDR2 reads FRNRAP. The CDR3 sequence: CASGRDTANTGELFF. CDR3 in DNA: TGTGCTAGTGGCCGGGACACCGCGAACACCGGGGAGCTGTTTTTT.

The V and J genes are TRBV19 and TRBJ1-1; 8 nucleotides agree with TRBD1. The CDR3 has 14 amino acids. V lost 5 bases, J lost 4 bases, and 6 bases stayed unmatched. Germline CDR1 LNHDA, CDR2 SQIVND (reference sequence). The CDR3: CASSSLTGVTEAFF. The CDR3 coding sequence is TGTGCCAGTAGTTCCCTGACAGGGGTCACTGAAGCTTTCTTT.